Listed below are T cell receptor beta chains from one sample, sequenced in a study of identical twins. One entry per CDR3 protein results from TCRdb running MiXCR on the 5' RACE reads. The profile shows 550,000 to 700,000 distinct CDR3 sequences, 21% of them singletons. These data were also reused for a study on T cells expressing NK-cell markers.

The sample taken for sequencing was PBMCs. Receptor source: a woman between 18 and 29 years old in good health. Both conserved end residues are part of each CDR3. The D gene is left open where the match is weak. A row's size may be missing; if present it is once, few, many or a size class.

j_call v_call d_call clone_size cdr3_aa cdr3_nt
TRBJ2-7 TRBV20-1 TRBD2 few CSASPSGRVYEQYF TGCAGTGCTAGTCCTAGCGGGAGGGTCTACGAGCAGTACTTC
TRBJ1-5 TRBV5-1 NA many CASSLEGRGNQPQHF TGCGCCAGCAGCTTGGAGGGCAGGGGTAATCAGCCCCAGCATTTT
TRBJ2-3 TRBV12-3/TRBV12-4 NA few CASSLELIKSADTQYF TGTGCCAGCAGTTTAGAGCTAATTAAAAGCGCAGATACGCAGTATTTT
TRBJ2-2 TRBV12-3/TRBV12-4 NA few CASSYLITGELFF TGTGCCAGCAGTTACTTAATCACCGGGGAGCTGTTTTTT
TRBJ2-3 TRBV12-3/TRBV12-4 TRBD1 few CASRSRTGRTDTQYF TGTGCCAGCAGATCCCGGACAGGGCGCACAGATACGCAGTATTTT
TRBJ2-7 TRBV13 TRBD2 few CASSLETSGRARQYF TGTGCCAGCAGCTTAGAAACTAGCGGGAGGGCGCGGCAGTACTTC
TRBJ2-1 TRBV12-3/TRBV12-4 NA few CASSQSDSHEQFF TGTGCCAGCAGTCAGTCCGACTCGCATGAGCAGTTCTTC
TRBJ2-5 TRBV20-1 TRBD1 few CSASQGAEAETQYF TGCAGTGCTTCTCAGGGGGCCGAGGCGGAGACCCAGTACTTC
TRBJ2-7 TRBV5-1 TRBD1 few CASSRSTGGIYEQYF TGCGCCAGCAGCCGCTCCACAGGGGGAATCTACGAGCAGTACTTC
TRBJ2-7 TRBV20-1 NA many CSARAGSYEQYF TGCAGTGCTAGAGCCGGATCCTACGAGCAGTACTTC
TRBJ1-2 TRBV5-1 NA NA CASSLGSTGGYTF TGCGCCAGCAGCTTGGGATCTACTGGCGGCTACACCTTC
TRBJ2-5 TRBV10-3 NA NA CAISDGKGQETQYF TGTGCCATCAGTGATGGGAAGGGACAAGAGACCCAGTACTTC
TRBJ2-7 TRBV27 NA few CASSPLRWGEQYF TGTGCCAGCAGTCCACTACGTTGGGGCGAGCAGTACTTC
TRBJ2-7 TRBV20-1 NA NA CSARETQTHEQYF TGCAGTGCTCGGGAGACCCAGACCCACGAGCAGTACTTC
TRBJ2-1 TRBV19 TRBD2 NA CASSITGLVNEQFF TGTGCCAGTAGTATTACGGGACTAGTCAATGAGCAGTTCTTC